This TCR beta chain was observed in a study of blood T cell repertoires in COVID-19. The wider study: Specimens from acute and convalescent COVID-19 originated in the United States, Italy and Spain. In each case, the material was cDNA or gDNA derived from T cells, B-cell-depleted T cells, or PBMCs.

This clone has only one observation. Original processing notes: Amplification from reference gene primers served as the basis for estimated nucleated cell counts. Profiling relied on immunoSEQ multiplex PCR, and the TCRdb table lists in-frame clones only, not all of them. For V, J and clone size, that table is used; D and trimming come from the DNA. The sample lists roughly 260,000 clones; 91% were seen once. V lost 5 bases, J lost 8 bases, and 4 bases stayed unmatched. This CDR3 is built from 13 residues. CDR1 is MDHEN and CDR2 is SYDVKM in the germline V gene. The chain links TRBV28 to TRBJ2-5, with 11 nucleotides matching TRBD2. The receptor was derived from a person under 30 with COVID-19, enrolled during active disease. The sample was peripheral blood. The CDR3 nucleotides read TGTGCCAGCAGTATGGGACTAGCGGTCACCCAGTACTTC. The encoded protein is CASSMGLAVTQYF.